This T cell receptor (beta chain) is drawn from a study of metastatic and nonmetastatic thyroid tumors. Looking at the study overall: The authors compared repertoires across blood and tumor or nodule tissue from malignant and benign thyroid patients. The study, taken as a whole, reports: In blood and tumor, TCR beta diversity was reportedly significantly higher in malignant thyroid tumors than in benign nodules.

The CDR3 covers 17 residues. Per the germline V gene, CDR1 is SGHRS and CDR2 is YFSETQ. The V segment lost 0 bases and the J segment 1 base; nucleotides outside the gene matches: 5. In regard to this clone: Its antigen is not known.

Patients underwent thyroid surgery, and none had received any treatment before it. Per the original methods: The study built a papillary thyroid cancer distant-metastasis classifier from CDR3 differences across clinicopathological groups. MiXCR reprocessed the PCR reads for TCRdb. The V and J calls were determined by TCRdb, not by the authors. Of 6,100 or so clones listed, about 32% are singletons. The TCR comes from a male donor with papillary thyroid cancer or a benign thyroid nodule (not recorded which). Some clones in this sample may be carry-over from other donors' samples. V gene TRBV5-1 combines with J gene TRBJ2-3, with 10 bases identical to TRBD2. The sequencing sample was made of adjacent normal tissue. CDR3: CASSLELAGTGTDTQYF. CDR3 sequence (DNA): TGCGCCAGCAGCTTGGAACTAGCGGGAACAGGCACAGATACGCAGTATTTT.